Included here is one TCR beta chain sequence, with context. CDR1 and CDR2 from the germline V gene are SNHLY and FYNNEI. The CDR3 contains 15 residues. With 5 bases removed from V and 0 bases from J, the gap between germline ends came to 13 bases. The data stem from a study of long-term antiretroviral therapy in people with HIV. The assay, immunoSEQ v3.0, was run at survey level. Only in-frame clones appear in the TCRdb table, and some are missing; sequencing was by immunoSEQ multiplex PCR. Of approximately 29,000 clones listed, 80% to 95% are singletons. The clonotype comes from a woman aged 40 to 50 with HIV. The V gene is TRBV2, the J gene TRBJ1-2; no reliable D call. Sample: unsorted PBMCs, taken about 5.5 years after starting antiretroviral therapy. CDR3 sequence (DNA): TGTGCCAGCAGTCCAGACTTATCACCTAACTATGGCTACACCTTC. As protein: CASSPDLSPNYGYTF.